Sequencing of this T cell receptor beta chain was carried out in a study of blood T cell repertoires in COVID-19. Study as a whole: T cells, B-cell-depleted T cells, or PBMCs supplied cDNA or gDNA.

Data came from immunoSEQ multiplex PCR; TCRdb stores just in-frame clones and leaves some out. This table holds some 520,000 clones, approximately 92% found once. CDR1 and CDR2 from the germline V gene are SGHNT and YYREEE (reference sequence). The CDR3 covers 16 residues. Trimming removed 4 bases from V and 2 bases from J, with 16 bases in between. This receptor was obtained from a man aged 18 to 30 with COVID-19, enrolled during active disease. This chain joins TRBV5-4 and TRBJ1-3; D is possibly TRBD1 (6 bases). The sequenced material came from peripheral blood. The CDR3 nucleotides read TGTGCCAGCAGCCTGGGGGGGGGCGCGGCTGGAAACACCATATATTTT. Translation: CASSLGGGAAGNTIYF.